This record covers a single TCR beta chain. These data belong to a study of blood T cell repertoires in COVID-19. Participants' own reports of clinical history determined their cohort assignment. Recovery among Cohort 3 donors was established by two negative PCRs, clearance, or symptom resolution. TCRdb's table, derived via immunoSEQ multiplex PCR, lists solely in-frame clones and lacks some. The data contain fewer than 600,000 clones, around 87% of them seen just once; the ten biggest clones take up 1.5% to 2%. Germline V lookup: CDR1 SGHRS, CDR2 YFSETQ. The CDR3 covers 16 residues. V lost 0 bases and J lost 3; bases outside the gene matches: 6.

The source material was PBMCs or T cells enriched from blood (not recorded which). The clonotype was recovered from a woman in her thirties or forties who had recovered from COVID-19. This chain joins TRBV5-1 and TRBJ2-7; 10 bases match TRBD1. CDR3 in DNA: TGCGCCAGCAGCTTGGCCCCGGGACAGGGGATCTACGAGCAGTACTTC. The encoded protein is CASSLAPGQGIYEQYF.